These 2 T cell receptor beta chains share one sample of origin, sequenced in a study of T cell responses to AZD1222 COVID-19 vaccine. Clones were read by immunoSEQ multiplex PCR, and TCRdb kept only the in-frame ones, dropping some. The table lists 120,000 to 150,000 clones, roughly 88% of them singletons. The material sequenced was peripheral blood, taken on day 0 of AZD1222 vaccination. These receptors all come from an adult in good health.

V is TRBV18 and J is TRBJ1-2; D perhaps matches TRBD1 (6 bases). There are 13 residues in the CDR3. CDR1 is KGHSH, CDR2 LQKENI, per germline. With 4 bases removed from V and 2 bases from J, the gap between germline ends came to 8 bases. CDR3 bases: TGTGCCAGCTCACTACAGGGCAACTATGGCTACACCTTC. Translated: CASSLQGNYGYTF.

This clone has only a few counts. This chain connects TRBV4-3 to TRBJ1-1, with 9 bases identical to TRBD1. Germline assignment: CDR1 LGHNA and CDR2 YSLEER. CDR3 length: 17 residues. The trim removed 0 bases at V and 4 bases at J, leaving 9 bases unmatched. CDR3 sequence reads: CASSQDVDRGYGTEAFF. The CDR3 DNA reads TGCGCCAGCAGCCAAGACGTGGACAGGGGATATGGCACTGAAGCTTTCTTT.